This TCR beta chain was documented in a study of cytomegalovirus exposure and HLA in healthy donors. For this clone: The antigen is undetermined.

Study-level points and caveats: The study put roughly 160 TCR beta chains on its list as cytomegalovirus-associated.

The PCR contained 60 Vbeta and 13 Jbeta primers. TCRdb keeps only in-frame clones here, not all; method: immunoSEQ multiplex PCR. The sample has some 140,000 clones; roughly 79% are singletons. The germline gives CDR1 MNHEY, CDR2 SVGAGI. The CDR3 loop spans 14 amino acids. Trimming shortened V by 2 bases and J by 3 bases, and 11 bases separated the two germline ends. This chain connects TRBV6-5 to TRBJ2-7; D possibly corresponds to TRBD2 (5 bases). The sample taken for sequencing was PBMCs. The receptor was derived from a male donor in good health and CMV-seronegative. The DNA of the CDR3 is TGTGCCAGCAGTTACGAACGGACTCGCTACGAGCAGTACTTC. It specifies CASSYERTRYEQYF.